This is a list of T cell receptor beta chains from one sample in a study of memory CD4+ T cells and cytomegalovirus serostatus. Libraries were prepared by immunoSEQ multiplex PCR; TCRdb keeps only in-frame clonotypes and omits some of them. The sample shows tens of thousands of clones, roughly 80% of them seen only once. Sequencing input: memory CD4+ T cells from blood. The source is an adult in good health and CMV-seronegative. Some clones in this sample may be carry-over from other donors' samples. Both conserved end residues are part of each CDR3. Each record gives: J gene, V gene, clone size, D gene, CDR3 protein, CDR3 DNA. D genes are given only for firm matches. Only part of the rows carry a size: once, few, many, or a class if the clone is expanded.

TRBJ2-5	TRBV19	.	TRBD1	CASSGTGQETQYF	TGTGCCAGTAGTGGGACAGGGCAAGAGACCCAGTACTTC
TRBJ1-4	TRBV7-8	.	TRBD1	CASSSVLQGRANEKLFF	TGTGCCAGCAGCTCAGTACTACAGGGGCGGGCTAATGAAAAACTGTTTTTT
TRBJ1-3	TRBV30	.	.	CAWSAGPGNTIYF	TGTGCCTGGAGTGCGGGGCCTGGAAACACCATATATTTT
TRBJ1-2	TRBV11-2	.	TRBD1	CASSLDPTTGVRYGYTF	TGTGCCAGCAGCTTAGATCCAACGACAGGGGTTCGGTATGGCTACACCTTC
TRBJ1-5	TRBV5-6	.	.	CASSYSQVDSNQPQHF	TGTGCCAGCAGTTATTCCCAGGTAGATAGCAATCAGCCCCAGCATTTT
TRBJ1-5	TRBV30	.	.	CAWAQDSNQPQHF	TGTGCCTGGGCCCAAGACAGCAATCAGCCCCAGCATTTT
TRBJ1-1	TRBV6-5	.	.	CASSLGQVGEAFF	TGTGCCAGCAGTCTGGGACAAGTCGGTGAAGCTTTCTTT
TRBJ2-7	TRBV7-2	few	.	CASSLGLALSYEQYF	TGTGCCAGCAGCCTAGGGCTAGCGCTCTCCTACGAGCAGTACTTC
TRBJ1-2	TRBV28	.	.	CASSPPEMAFYGYTF	TGTGCCAGCAGTCCCCCCGAGATGGCGTTCTATGGCTACACCTTC
TRBJ2-5	TRBV4-2	.	.	CASSQDLGVATQYF	TGTGCCAGCAGCCAAGATTTGGGGGTCGCGACCCAGTACTTC
TRBJ1-1	TRBV5-8	.	.	CASLDAAMGTEAFF	TGTGCCAGTCTTGATGCAGCTATGGGCACTGAAGCTTTCTTT
TRBJ1-5	TRBV4-1	.	.	CASSQVRGEISNQPQHF	TGCGCCAGCAGCCAAGTCAGGGGTGAGATTAGCAATCAGCCCCAGCATTTT
TRBJ2-2	TRBV5-6	.	.	CASSFRDINTGELFF	TGTGCCAGCAGCTTCCGGGACATCAACACCGGGGAGCTGTTTTTT
TRBJ1-1	TRBV2	.	TRBD1	CASKRDRGLGTEAFF	TGTGCCAGCAAAAGGGACAGGGGTTTGGGAACTGAAGCTTTCTTT
TRBJ1-3	TRBV5-1	.	.	CASSIDSGNTIYF	TGCGCCAGCAGTATTGACAGTGGAAACACCATATATTTT
TRBJ1-3	TRBV2	.	.	CASRKDRNGNTIYF	TGTGCCAGCAGGAAGGACAGAAATGGAAACACCATATATTTT
TRBJ2-2	TRBV6-5	.	TRBD1	CASRQGGNTGELFF	TGTGCCAGCAGACAGGGGGGTAACACCGGGGAGCTGTTTTTT
TRBJ2-6	TRBV9	few	.	CASSVGWDSGANVLTF	TGTGCCAGCAGCGTAGGGTGGGATTCCGGGGCCAACGTCCTGACTTTC
TRBJ1-2	TRBV30	few	.	CAWTGAYGYTF	TGTGCCTGGACAGGGGCCTATGGCTACACCTTC
TRBJ2-5	TRBV15	once	TRBD2	CATSSRLALQETQYF	TGTGCCACCAGCAGCAGACTAGCCCTCCAAGAGACCCAGTACTTC
TRBJ2-3	TRBV5-1	once	TRBD1	CASSGQGLGDTQYF	TGCGCCAGCAGCGGACAGGGACTCGGAGATACGCAGTATTTT
TRBJ2-2	TRBV7-6	.	.	CASSLTGTLTGELFF	TGTGCCAGCAGTCTAACCGGCACTCTCACCGGGGAGCTGTTTTTT
TRBJ2-4	TRBV27	few	TRBD2	CARENMTSGGEYIQYF	TGTGCCAGGGAGAACATGACTAGCGGGGGTGAATACATTCAGTACTTC
TRBJ2-1	TRBV7-2	few	.	CASSFRDISYNEQFF	TGTGCCAGCAGCTTCCGGGACATATCCTACAATGAGCAGTTCTTC
TRBJ1-3	TRBV4-2	.	.	CASSQDLVTGRGNTIYF	TGTGCCAGCAGCCAAGATTTGGTCACAGGCCGAGGAAACACCATATATTTT
TRBJ1-4	TRBV19	medium-sized	.	CASSIDNQSNEKLFF	TGTGCCAGTAGTATAGATAACCAGTCAAATGAAAAACTGTTTTTT
TRBJ2-5	TRBV5-1	.	TRBD1	CASSFQPGTGVSETQYF	TGCGCCAGCAGCTTTCAACCCGGGACAGGGGTTTCGGAGACCCAGTACTTC
TRBJ2-7	TRBV7-2	.	.	CASSPSLSSYEQYF	TGTGCCAGCAGCCCCTCATTAAGCTCCTACGAGCAGTACTTC
TRBJ2-7	TRBV7-8	few	TRBD1	CASSHSRDRGSHEQYF	TGTGCCAGCAGCCATTCGAGGGACAGGGGGTCCCACGAGCAGTACTTC
TRBJ1-5	TRBV4-1	.	.	CASSQDGRADSNQPQHF	TGCGCCAGCAGCCAAGATGGCAGGGCGGATAGCAATCAGCCCCAGCATTTT
TRBJ1-5	TRBV30	.	.	CAWSADSNQPQHF	TGTGCCTGGAGTGCCGATAGCAATCAGCCCCAGCATTTT
TRBJ1-5	TRBV28	.	TRBD1	CASSPGGTGPNQPQHF	TGTGCCAGCAGTCCTGGGGGGACAGGGCCCAATCAGCCCCAGCATTTT
TRBJ2-1	TRBV28	.	TRBD2	CASRETSGSGFF	TGTGCCAGCAGGGAAACTAGCGGCTCGGGGTTCTTC
TRBJ1-4	TRBV4-1	.	.	CASSPRGATNEKLFF	TGCGCCAGCAGCCCTCGGGGGGCAACTAATGAAAAACTGTTTTTT
TRBJ2-7	TRBV5-1	.	.	CASSSLQGNSYEQYF	TGCGCCAGCAGCTCCCTTCAGGGTAACTCCTACGAGCAGTACTTC
TRBJ2-7	TRBV7-6	.	.	CASSPGPQTVEQYF	TGTGCCAGCAGCCCGGGGCCCCAGACCGTAGAGCAGTACTTC
TRBJ1-5	TRBV30	.	.	CAWSGQSDQPQHF	TGTGCCTGGAGTGGGCAGTCCGATCAGCCCCAGCATTTT
TRBJ2-5	TRBV19	.	TRBD2	CASSGPGGGYQETQYF	TGTGCCAGTAGTGGCCCCGGGGGGGGATACCAAGAGACCCAGTACTTC
TRBJ1-2	TRBV27	few	TRBD1	CASRTTGTVYHGYTF	TGTGCCAGCAGAACAACCGGGACAGTGTACCATGGCTACACCTTC
TRBJ2-1	TRBV11-3	few	.	CASSFFRLMVSNEQFF	TGTGCCAGCAGCTTCTTCCGGCTCATGGTCAGCAATGAGCAGTTCTTC
TRBJ2-7	TRBV28	.	.	CASSSPSRGGTTEQYF	TGTGCCAGCAGTTCCCCCAGCAGGGGGGGCACTACCGAGCAGTACTTC
TRBJ2-7	TRBV21-1	.	.	CASSTSSEAIKQGVHEQYF	TGTGCCAGCAGCACCTCCTCCGAGGCCATAAAACAGGGGGTCCACGAGCAGTACTTC
TRBJ2-5	TRBV5-6	.	TRBD2	CASSLPVFSGAEETQYF	TGTGCCAGCAGCCTTCCTGTCTTCAGCGGGGCGGAAGAGACCCAGTACTTC
TRBJ1-5	TRBV19	.	.	CASSIRVGDQPQHF	TGTGCCAGTAGTATAAGGGTAGGGGATCAGCCCCAGCATTTT
TRBJ1-2	TRBV10-2	few	.	CASSEVTGLDYGYTF	TGCGCCAGCAGTGAGGTTACAGGGCTCGACTATGGCTACACCTTC
TRBJ1-3	TRBV27	.	.	CASRPYGGGGNTIYF	TGTGCCAGCAGACCCTATGGAGGGGGTGGAAACACCATATATTTT
TRBJ1-4	TRBV5-1	few	.	CASSLGQVSPNEKLFF	TGCGCCAGCAGCTTGGGGCAGGTCAGTCCTAATGAAAAACTGTTTTTT
TRBJ2-1	TRBV7-8	.	TRBD2	CASLGALAGGGRRNEQFF	TGTGCCAGCCTCGGGGCACTAGCGGGGGGAGGCAGGAGGAATGAGCAGTTCTTC
TRBJ1-6	TRBV2	.	.	CASSDPVALNSPLHF	TGTGCCAGCAGTGACCCTGTAGCACTTAATTCACCCCTCCACTTT
TRBJ1-4	TRBV5-1	.	.	CASSWASNEKLFF	TGCGCCAGCAGCTGGGCTTCTAATGAAAAACTGTTTTTT